A selection of T cell receptor beta chains follows, all from one sample in a study of T and B cells in COVID-19 patients. Using its own MiXCR run on the multiplex PCR reads, TCRdb lists one record per CDR3 protein. The table has 7,000 to 8,000 distinct CDR3 sequences, 26% seen once. The sequencing sample was made of blood. Receptors were obtained from a human donor with active COVID-19. Both conserved end residues are trimmed from each CDR3.

TRBV19	TRBJ2-3	ASSNRESTDTQY
TRBV6-6	TRBJ1-2	ASRGGTQGNYGYT
TRBV27	TRBJ1-2	ASSLSIGTGDGYT
TRBV12-3/TRBV12-4	TRBJ2-1	ASGEGLYNEQF
TRBV5-4	TRBJ2-5	ASSSKGQGHQETQY
TRBV18	TRBJ2-3	ASSPPGGTTDTQY
TRBV6-2/TRBV6-3	TRBJ2-1	ASSYRAGGFEQF
TRBV4-3	TRBJ1-1	ASSQDSGMNTEAF
TRBV10-3	TRBJ2-6	AITKDVSAGANVLT
TRBV6-6	TRBJ2-7	ASSSLDEQY
TRBV7-6	TRBJ1-1	ASSLGRNTEAF
TRBV7-2	TRBJ1-6	ASSSTVDSPLH
TRBV12-3/TRBV12-4	TRBJ1-5	ASSQSQSNQPQH
TRBV27	TRBJ1-5	ASSLQGLGNQPQH
TRBV7-2	TRBJ2-2	ASSPVGQGSRGTGELF
TRBV24-1	TRBJ2-1	ATSWTSGDHNEQF
TRBV6-6	TRBJ2-7	ASSGLAGLYEQY
TRBV6-5	TRBJ1-1	ASRTGGSTEAF
TRBV6-1	TRBJ1-1	ASSDDWGVTEAF
TRBV5-4	TRBJ2-1	ASSLGGGSYNEQF
TRBV5-6	TRBJ2-1	ASSLLSSGNNEQF
TRBV9	TRBJ2-1	ASQRSGSGNEQF
TRBV20-1	TRBJ1-5	SARDLRQGGNQPQH
TRBV27	TRBJ2-2	ASSLVQRRSGELF
TRBV27	TRBJ2-5	ASTSPTRGTQY
TRBV5-4	TRBJ2-1	ASSFRAGGPLNEQF
TRBV27	TRBJ2-5	ASSLSSGPQETQY
TRBV25-1	TRBJ1-1	ASASGAGFRQAF
TRBV4-3	TRBJ2-1	ASSQPGQGSHEQF
TRBV15	TRBJ1-2	ATDGANGYT
TRBV19	TRBJ1-1	ASSTQGARIDTEAF
TRBV5-1	TRBJ2-5	ASSKSHSGLAGVGETQY
TRBV5-4	TRBJ2-7	ASSLGTGGLYEQY
TRBV7-4	TRBJ1-2	ARSQCFDGYT
TRBV5-4	TRBJ2-3	ASSLNPPDTQY
TRBV28	TRBJ2-7	ATRTSGRAEQY
TRBV6-2/TRBV6-3	TRBJ2-1	ASSYQAGSNEQF
TRBV29-1	TRBJ2-7	SVVVIFFGGTGSYEQY
TRBV10-3	TRBJ2-3	AIGTDTQY
TRBV10-3	TRBJ2-6	AISESGHSGANVLT
TRBV6-2/TRBV6-3	TRBJ1-1	ASRLGFTEAF
TRBV30	TRBJ1-6	AWSEGGEYSPLH